The 5 T cell receptor beta chains below come from one sample, sequenced in a study of T cell responses to AZD1222 COVID-19 vaccine (dated by TCRdb to about 2021). The sample's time point label is to be understood as: about 28 days (+/-7) after the second vaccine dose. Libraries were made using the immunoSEQ multiplex PCR assay. As stored in TCRdb, this immuneACCESS dataset retains in-frame rearrangements with V and J assigned. A fraction of the clones does not appear; measured against another copy, unresolved V genes explain less than half of the discrepancy, and the remainder lacks a known reason. This sample holds about 94,000 clones; approximately 88% were observed only once. The ten largest clones capture 9% to 13% of the sample. The sample here was peripheral blood, taken 28 days after the second AZD1222 dose. The receptors come from an adult who received the AZD1222 COVID-19 vaccine.

The V gene is TRBV7-3, the J gene TRBJ2-1; 10 positions agree with TRBD1. Trimming took 5 bases from V and 4 from J; bases not matched to a gene: 8. This CDR3 has 16 residues. Per the germline V gene, CDR1 is SGHTA and CDR2 is FQGTGA. CDR3 residues: CASSARTGGRYNEQFF. DNA of the CDR3: TGTGCCAGCAGCGCACGGACAGGGGGTCGATACAATGAGCAGTTCTTC.

The chain links TRBV28 to TRBJ2-5; TRBD2 agrees at 12 bases. Trimming at V came to 3 bases and at J to 4 bases, leaving 6 bases not matched to a gene. Germline CDR1 and CDR2: MDHEN and SYDVKM. The CDR3 covers 16 residues. This CDR3 is CASSFHLAGGPETQYF. CDR3 nucleotide sequence: TGTGCCAGCAGTTTCCATCTAGCGGGAGGGCCAGAGACCCAGTACTTC.

The CDR3 here is CASSLDRVGREQYF. The CDR3 coding sequence is TGTGCCAGCAGCTTAGATAGGGTAGGGCGCGAGCAGTACTTC. The chain has TRBV11-2 and TRBJ2-7; D not certain. Trimming removed 0 bases at V and 6 bases at J, with 12 bases between. CDR1 and CDR2 (germline): SGHAT, FQNNGV. The CDR3 runs to 14 residues.

The chain joins TRBV19 to TRBJ2-5; 7 bases are shared with TRBD1. Per germline, CDR1 LNHDA and CDR2 SQIVND (reference sequence). The CDR3 has 14 amino acids. V was pared by 6 bases and J by 5 bases, with 9 bases of the junction left unmatched. The CDR3 coding sequence is TGTGCCAGTAGGGAACAGGGGCATGAGGAGACCCAGTACTTC. It is translated as CASREQGHEETQYF.

The rearrangement uses TRBV6-2 or TRBV6-3 and TRBJ2-7; weak D call: TRBD1 (5 bases). Trimming took off 2 bases at V and 7 bases at J, with 15 bases between the two ends. The CDR3 spans 14 residues. Germline V gene lookup returns CDR1 MNHEY and CDR2 SVGEGT. Here the CDR3 DNA reads TGTGCCAGCAGTTACCCCGCTGGGGCCAGGGAGCAGTACTTC. This gives the protein CASSYPAGAREQYF.